The TCR beta chain described here comes from a study of blood T cell repertoires in COVID-19 (dated by TCRdb to the early 2020s). For the wider study: Collaborator samples came from the United States, Italy and Spain and covered acute and convalescent phases of COVID-19. The material from the prospective study consisted of cDNA or gDNA derived from T cells, B-cell-depleted T cells, or PBMCs. Subjects who had been exposed to COVID-19, were actively infected with it, or had recovered from it provided the deeply sampled blood TCRbeta repertoires that made up the dataset. A freely available public database, intended as a resource for researchers studying the immune response to SARS-CoV-2, is where the repertoires were released. The samples were drawn from the first 160 participants of the ongoing ImmuneRACE study and from 950 to 1,500 subjects provided by 6 global collaborators. Nearly every sample came with metadata listing a de-identified subject ID, COVID-19 status, age in years and sex. HLA class I and class II types, where available, came from metadata supplied by the sample provider rather than from assay-based typing. General study outcomes and caveats: Clinical and demographic metadata were provided uncurated, with the amount varying by source and participant.

Collaborating institutions collected whole blood in K2EDTA tubes following their own protocols. For TCRbeta analysis, collaborators shipped samples as frozen whole blood, isolated PBMCs, or DNA extracted from either of those sample types. CDR1 SEHNR and CDR2 FQNEAQ were looked up in the germline V gene (reference sequence). The CDR3 covers 14 residues, taking in both the cysteine and the phenylalanine. This entry keeps only the CDR3 DNA: 42 bases, framed from base 1. V is clipped by 6 bases and J by 6 bases, and the sequence between their germline boundaries is 12 bases long. On this clone: There is no known antigen for this receptor. No much larger clone is present one base from it, and per-base qualities are unavailable.

The immunoSEQ Assay, a bias-controlled multiplex PCR, was used to amplify TCRbeta CDR3 regions from genomic DNA. In the original analysis: The number of nucleated cells in each sample was estimated by amplification of reference gene primers within the assay. To quantify the absolute abundance of each unique TCRbeta CDR3 rearrangement, sequence reads were collapsed and filtered. Productive Simpson clonality was computed per sample as the square root of Simpson's diversity index over productive rearrangements. In its TCRdb copy, this immuneACCESS table keeps in-frame sequences only and misses some clones. Where compared with another copy, unresolved V genes explain less than half of these, and the others have no known cause. Clone size and the V and J calls come from that table; the DNA yielded D and trimming. Present in this sample are some 78,000 clones, 90% of which were seen just once. The ten largest make up 3.5% to 5% of the sample.

The sample comprised peripheral blood. Rearrangement joined TRBV7-9 to TRBJ1-6; possibly the D gene is TRBD1, per 6 matching bases. The clonotype was recovered from a woman older than 75 with active or convalescent COVID-19. CDR3 reads: CASSQGRLNSPLHF. The sequenced DNA is TGTGCCAGCAGTCAGGGGCGGCTTAATTCACCCCTCCACTTT.